The 17 T cell receptor beta chains presented below share a single source sample, sequenced in a study of CD8+ T cells in alopecia areata. RNA was extracted and reverse transcribed into cDNA as the sequencing template. Method: immunoSEQ multiplex PCR; TCRdb's copy keeps in-frame clones and lacks some. In the table there are some 150,000 clones, 58% of which are singletons. Regarding treatment: oral pan-JAK inhibitor, 5-10 mg twice daily. Sequenced here: CD4+ T cells sorted from blood, sampled between weeks 55 and 65, from a patient treated with tofacitinib. These receptors all stem from a human donor with alopecia areata.

Only a few counts were recorded for this clone. The chain recombines TRBV7-6 with TRBJ2-5; TRBD2 agrees at 14 bases. The germline V gene has CDR1 SGHVS and CDR2 FNYEAQ. V trimming: 4 bases; J trimming: 5 bases; junction bases outside the gene matches: 9. The CDR3 is 17 amino acids. DNA of the CDR3: TGTGCCAGCAGCTCCCGGACTAGCGGGGGGTCAATGGAGACCCAGTACTTC. Protein product: CASSSRTSGGSMETQYF.

In its sample, this clone was seen a few times. The CDR3: CSFAPTGPGQGNYEQYF. DNA for the CDR3: TGCAGCTTCGCCCCCACAGGACCGGGACAGGGGAACTACGAGCAGTACTTC. V is TRBV29-1 and J is TRBJ2-7; 10 bases align to TRBD1. The trim removed 8 bases at V and 3 bases at J, leaving 19 bases unmatched. Germline assignment: CDR1 SQVTM and CDR2 ANQGSEA. CDR3 length equals 17 residues.

There are a few counts of this clone. CDR3 loop: CASTSLGQRGSYEQYF. The CDR3 region has the DNA TGTGCCAGCACCTCACTTGGGCAGCGGGGGTCCTACGAGCAGTACTTC. The V and J genes are TRBV5-8 and TRBJ2-7, with 8 bases matching TRBD2. Germline values: CDR1 SGHTS, CDR2 YDEGEE. With V trimmed by 6 bases and J by 1 base, 12 bases remained unmatched. CDR3 length: 16 amino acids.

This clone was observed a handful of times. The CDR3 bases are TGCAGCGTTGCTTTGGGAGAAAAACTGTTTTTT. Translation: CSVALGEKLFF. The chain recombines TRBV29-1 with TRBJ1-4; D gene unclear. The length of the CDR3 is 11 residues. The germline V gene has CDR1 SQVTM and CDR2 ANQGSEA. V was pared by 4 bases and J by 8 bases, with 8 bases between.

This chain joins TRBV7-2 and TRBJ1-6; D is undetermined. The germline gives CDR1 SGHTA, CDR2 FQGNSA. Trimming took 4 bases from V and 9 from J, leaving 10 bases between them. The CDR3 runs 13 residues. The DNA for the CDR3 is TGTGCCAGCAGCTCAACTCGTCCTTCACCCCTCCACTTT. It encodes CASSSTRPSPLHF. Full variable domain (outside the CDR3, taken from reference TRBV7-2 and TRBJ1-6): GAGVSQSPSNKVTEKGKDVELRCDPISGHTALYWYRQSLGQGLEFLIYFQGNSAPDKSGLPSDRFSAERTGGSVSTLTIQRTQQEDSAVYLCASSSTRPSPLHFGNGTRLTVT.

The chain employs TRBV30 and TRBJ1-4; D is unclear. Between the trimmed V and J ends, which lost 7 bases and 7 bases, there was a span of 7 bases. From germline, CDR1 is GTSNPN and CDR2 SVGIG (reference sequence). The length of the CDR3 is 10 residues. The CDR3 DNA reads as TGTGCCTCCTGGGGTGAAAAACTGTTTTTT. This encodes CASWGEKLFF.

The gene calls are TRBV29-1 and TRBJ2-3; D uncertain. Germline assignment: CDR1 SQVTM and CDR2 ANQGSEA. The V end was cut by 3 bases, the J end by 0 bases, with 7 bases between. The CDR3 is made up of 13 amino acids. The CDR3 DNA reads as TGCAGCGTTGAGACCGATAGCACAGATACGCAGTATTTT. It specifies CSVETDSTDTQYF.

This chain joins TRBV29-1 and TRBJ1-1, with 7 positions matching TRBD1. V lost 0 bases and J lost 11; bases outside the gene matches: 6. The CDR3 totals 12 residues. Germline-derived CDR1 and CDR2 are SQVTM and ANQGSEA. The DNA of the CDR3 is TGCAGCGTTGAAGATCGGACAGGTGGGGCTTTCTTT. Amino acids: CSVEDRTGGAFF.

This chain joins TRBV7-9 and TRBJ2-7; 9 nucleotides agree with TRBD1. The CDR3 is made up of 13 amino acids. The trim removed 5 bases at V and 6 bases at J, leaving 5 bases unmatched. Germline values: CDR1 SEHNR, CDR2 FQNEAQ (reference sequence). The CDR3 nucleotides read TGTGCCAGCAGCCGGGACAGGGTAGGCGAGCAGTACTTC. Translated: CASSRDRVGEQYF.

Only one count was recorded for this clone. The chain has TRBV6-1 and TRBJ1-5, with 11 bases identical to TRBD1. Germline V gene lookup returns CDR1 MNHNS and CDR2 SASEGT. With V trimmed by 1 base and J by 0 bases, 2 bases remained unmatched. This CDR3 is built from 17 residues. In nucleotides, the CDR3 is TGTGCCAGCAGTGAAGGGACAGGGGGCTTTAGCAATCAGCCCCAGCATTTT. Amino acids: CASSEGTGGFSNQPQHF.

There are a few counts of this clone. The rearrangement uses TRBV6-5 and TRBJ2-7; D unresolved. V dropped 4 bases and J dropped 3 bases, with 10 bases sitting between them. Germline-derived CDR1 and CDR2 are MNHEY and SVGAGI. CDR3 length equals 13 residues. CDR3: CASSSSVLYEQYF. In nucleotides, the CDR3 is TGTGCCAGCAGTTCCAGTGTACTCTACGAGCAGTACTTC.

The chain couples TRBV2 to TRBJ1-5; 7 nucleotides line up with TRBD1. This CDR3 spans 16 amino acids. The ends lost 5 bases at V and 1 base at J; junction bases unmatched: 8. The germline V gene encodes CDR1 SNHLY and CDR2 FYNNEI. The CDR3 sequence is CASSWGTDRSNQPQHF. The CDR3 DNA sequence: TGTGCCAGCAGTTGGGGGACAGACCGAAGCAATCAGCCCCAGCATTTT.

The gene calls are TRBV19 and TRBJ1-1; possibly TRBD1 for D (5 bases). Germline lookup yields CDR1 LNHDA and CDR2 SQIVND (reference sequence). There are 12 residues in the CDR3. V lost 5 bases and J lost 5, with 9 bases in between. The chain's CDR3 is CASSLGPTEAFF. DNA of the CDR3: TGTGCCAGTAGTCTGGGACCGACTGAAGCTTTCTTT.

This clone was detected a few times. The gene calls are TRBV4-2 and TRBJ2-5; no firm D call. V was cut by 6 bases and J by 5 bases, with 13 bases left in between. In germline, CDR1 is LGHNA, CDR2 YNFKEQ. This CDR3 region has 13 residues. The CDR3 reads CASRGQPGETQYF. The CDR3, as DNA: TGTGCCAGCAGGGGCCAGCCCGGTGAGACCCAGTACTTC.

V and J are TRBV18 and TRBJ1-4, with D perhaps matching TRBD1 (5 bases). This CDR3 spans 15 amino acids. V dropped 0 bases and J dropped 7 bases, with 12 bases sitting between them. Germline CDR1 reads KGHSH; CDR2 reads LQKENI. CDR3 in amino acids: CASSPPAGSVEKLFF. CDR3 sequence (DNA): TGTGCCAGCTCACCACCGGCAGGGTCGGTTGAAAAACTGTTTTTT.

This rearrangement joins TRBV20-1 to TRBJ2-3; 7 bases are a match to TRBD2. The CDR3 covers 11 residues. J was trimmed by 5 bases and V by 6 bases; bases with no gene match: 2. Germline CDR1 and CDR2: DFQATT and SNEGSKA (reference sequence). CDR3 region: CSARGVDTQYF. In DNA form, the CDR3 reads TGCAGTGCCCGGGGGGTAGATACGCAGTATTTT.

J is TRBJ1-1 and V is TRBV27; perhaps TRBD1 as D (6 bases). V lost 5 bases to trimming and J lost 1 base, with 11 bases between them. Germline CDR1 MNHEY, CDR2 SMNVEV (reference sequence). The CDR3 consists of 14 residues. The CDR3 loop is CASSTRTENTEAFF. The CDR3 region has the DNA TGTGCCAGCAGTACCCGGACAGAGAACACTGAAGCTTTCTTT.